The clone carrying this T cell receptor beta chain was seen at least ten times. This sample is drawn from a study of T cells in Graves' hyperthyroidism and ophthalmopathy. This CDR3 contains 14 residues. Trimming left V 2 bases short and J 5 bases short, with 13 bases between. Amplified regions were TCR beta CDR3 sequences from RNA transcripts. Initially, a first-round RT-PCR of the TCR CDR3 employed the HTBI primer set. TCRdb recomputed calls from the multiplex PCR reads with MiXCR, one row per CDR3 protein. Here the sample spans a few hundred thousand distinct CDR3 sequences, more than 11% being singletons.

The TCR originated in a woman in her 30s with Graves' hyperthyroidism that later progressed to Graves' ophthalmopathy. Sequencing was done on a sample of blood. The chain carries TRBV12-3 or TRBV12-4 and TRBJ2-7; possibly TRBD2 for D (6 bases). CDR3: CASSLFRRAHEQYF. The CDR3 DNA reads as TGTGCCAGCAGTTTATTCCGGAGGGCCCACGAGCAGTACTTC.